This TCR beta chain was recorded in a study of cytomegalovirus exposure and HLA in healthy donors. PCR was performed using 60 Vbeta and 13 Jbeta primers. Sequenced by immunoSEQ multiplex PCR; TCRdb stores in-frame clones only, minus some. The sample records 110,000 or so clones, roughly 67% being singletons. Germline-derived CDR1 and CDR2 are SNHLY and FYNNEI. The CDR3 sequence is 15 residues long. The V end was cut by 4 bases, the J end by 0 bases, with 9 bases between. As concerns this clone: Its antigen is unidentified.

Study-wide results and caveats: Presence/absence analyses treated sequencing depth as roughly uniform across donors. It was 150 to 200 TCR beta chains that were listed as cytomegalovirus-associated.

The chain carries TRBV2 and TRBJ2-2; weak D call: TRBD2 (6 bases). Input material: PBMCs. This receptor was taken from a man younger than 30 in good health and CMV-seropositive. This chain's CDR3 is CASSATGANTGELFF. Written as DNA, the CDR3 is TGTGCCAGCAGTGCGACGGGGGCGAACACCGGGGAGCTGTTTTTT.